These 8 T cell receptor beta chains originate from one sample sequenced in a study of CD8 T cells in Susac syndrome. RNA in amounts of roughly 0.5 to 1 ug was reverse transcribed with random hexamers. Each CDR3 protein gets one entry after TCRdb re-called the immunoSEQ multiplex PCR reads with MiXCR. The table lists about 300,000 distinct CDR3 sequences, about 91% of them singletons. Source material: CD4+ T cells from PBMCs. These receptors were obtained from a human donor with multiple sclerosis.

Concerning this clonotype itself: An end of the junction differs from the germline gene, which may be a read error. CDR3: CAVGVRGPF. Here the CDR3 DNA reads TGTGCCGTGGGGGTCAGGGGGCCCTTC. This chain uses TRBV6-6 with TRBJ1-2, with 8 bases matching TRBD1. Germline V lookup: CDR1 MNHNY, CDR2 SVGAGI (reference sequence). CDR3 length: 9 residues.

V is TRBV5-6 and J is TRBJ1-1; no clear D gene. Germline loops: CDR1 SGHDT, CDR2 YYEEEE. The CDR3 is 15 residues long. V was clipped by 1 base and J by 1 base, with 11 bases between them. The CDR3: CASSLSRVKNTEAFF. CDR3 coding DNA: TGTGCCAGCAGCTTGTCTCGGGTTAAGAACACTGAAGCTTTCTTT.

This chain connects TRBV7-3 to TRBJ2-3; D may match TRBD1 or TRBD2 (6 bases each). CDR3 size: 16 residues. Trimming left V 2 bases short and J 3 bases short, with 15 bases between. CDR1 is SGHTA and CDR2 is FQGTGA in the germline V gene. CDR3 in DNA: TGTGCCAGCAGCTTAGTTTCGGGCGGGACAACAGATACGCAGTATTTT. As protein: CASSLVSGGTTDTQYF.

J is TRBJ1-2 and V is TRBV30, with D uncertain. Trimming shortened V by 4 bases and J by 3 bases, and 12 bases separated the two germline ends. The CDR3 runs to 13 residues. CDR1 is GTSNPN, CDR2 SVGIG, per germline (reference sequence). The CDR3: CAWTSGGHYGYTF. CDR3 DNA: TGTGCCTGGACGTCTGGCGGCCACTATGGCTACACCTTC.

The genes are TRBV7-2 and TRBJ1-4; 8 bases map to TRBD1. The CDR3 is made up of 14 amino acids. Germline V CDR1 and CDR2: SGHTA, FQGNSA. J gave up 8 bases and V 2 bases, and 4 bases lay outside the gene matches. The CDR3 region is CASSLQQGGEKLFF. In DNA, the CDR3 is TGTGCCAGCAGCTTACAACAGGGGGGCGAAAAACTGTTTTTT.

The chain recombines TRBV7-2 with TRBJ2-4; the D gene is possibly TRBD1 (5 bases). This CDR3 spans 15 amino acids. Trimming removed 5 bases from V and 3 bases from J, with 14 bases in between. The germline V gene encodes CDR1 SGHTA and CDR2 FQGNSA. CDR3 sequence: CASSSRALVKNIQYF. The CDR3 nucleotides are TGTGCCAGCAGCAGCAGGGCGTTGGTCAAAAACATTCAGTACTTC.

The chain employs TRBV30 and TRBJ1-3; D is unresolved. Trimming stripped 7 bases from V and 4 bases from J, with 17 bases between. Germline V gives CDR1 GTSNPN, CDR2 SVGIG (reference sequence). The CDR3 runs 14 residues. As DNA, the CDR3 is TGTGCCTCGGACCACGGTCTGTCGGGAAACACCATATATTTT. Amino acid sequence: CASDHGLSGNTIYF.

The chain couples TRBV2 to TRBJ2-7, with D possibly matching TRBD2 (6 bases). Trimming cost V 0 bases and J 9 bases, with 21 bases left between them. Per germline, CDR1 SNHLY and CDR2 FYNNEI. This CDR3 is built from 16 residues. The CDR3 DNA is TGTGCCAGCAGTGAAGCGGGAGGTCGCCCCTGGCGAGGGCAGTACTTC. Residues: CASSEAGGRPWRGQYF.